This T cell receptor beta chain was captured by sequencing in a study of blood T cell repertoires in COVID-19. Looking at the study overall: Sites in the United States, Italy and Spain provided acute and convalescent COVID-19 samples. The analysed material was cDNA or gDNA that came from T cells, B-cell-depleted T cells, or PBMCs.

Only in-frame clones appear in the TCRdb table, and some are missing; sequencing was by immunoSEQ multiplex PCR. This sample carries about 150,000 clones, roughly nine tenths of them seen once, and the ten largest clones take around 2.5%. Germline CDR1 is LGHNT and CDR2 is FRNRAP. With 2 bases removed from V and 1 base from J, the gap between germline ends came to 6 bases. The CDR3 loop spans 14 amino acids. This chain links TRBV12-5 with TRBJ2-1, with D possibly being TRBD2 (5 bases). Material: peripheral blood. The receptor was isolated from a woman aged 65 to 85 with acute or convalescent COVID-19. The CDR3 region has the DNA TGTGCTAGTGGTTTGAAGCGGTCCTACAATGAGCAGTTCTTC. It is translated as CASGLKRSYNEQFF.